This TCR beta chain was sequenced in a study of cytomegalovirus exposure and HLA in healthy donors. General study findings and limits: Later analysis identified several of the most significant clusters that appeared linked to common viral pathogens. Donor immune exposure was known only as CMV serostatus.

The primer mix had 60 Vbeta and 13 Jbeta primers. Clones were sequenced by immunoSEQ multiplex PCR, and TCRdb holds only the in-frame ones, with some missing. Among some 150,000 clones listed, roughly 80% were seen once. Donors counted as nominally healthy when sampled, yet unrecorded immune exposures were likely. Germline CDR1 is MNHEY and CDR2 is SMNVEV (reference sequence). The CDR3 consists of 16 residues. Trimming removed 0 bases at V and 2 bases at J, with 11 bases between. About this clone: Its antigen remains unidentified.

This TCR came from a man aged 40-49 years in good health and CMV-seronegative. This sequence joins TRBV27 and TRBJ1-5; D unclear. Sample: PBMCs. As DNA, the CDR3 is TGTGCCAGCAGTTTATCGAGCTCGGCGGGCAATCAGCCCCAGCATTTT. Translating it yields CASSLSSSAGNQPQHF.